A selection of T cell receptor beta chains follows, all from one sample in a study of tumor-infiltrating lymphocytes in glioblastoma multiforme. TCRdb fed the multiplex PCR reads into MiXCR, producing one record per CDR3 protein. Here the sample spans under 35,000 distinct CDR3 sequences, approximately 60% being singletons. The sequenced sample was brain tumor tissue. The receptors derive from a male donor with glioblastoma. The CDR3 runs from the conserved cysteine through the conserved F or W. The D gene is left open where the match is weak. A row's size may be missing; if present it is once, few, many or a size class.

v_call	clone_size	j_call	d_call	cdr3_aa	cdr3_nt
TRBV6-1	medium-sized	TRBJ1-1	.	CASAMNTEAFF	TGTGCCAGCGCGATGAACACTGAAGCTTTCTTT
TRBV6-1	.	TRBJ2-3	TRBD2	CASSEVSGIPYTDTQYF	TGCGCCAGCAGTGAAGTTAGCGGGATTCCCTACACAGATACGCAGTATTTT
TRBV11-2	medium-sized	TRBJ1-2	TRBD1	CASSSYRQGNYGYTF	TGTGCCAGCAGCTCCTATAGACAGGGGAACTATGGCTACACCTTC
TRBV5-4	medium-sized	TRBJ2-4	.	CASSFWADENIQYF	TGTGCCAGCAGCTTTTGGGCGGACGAAAACATTCAGTACTTC
TRBV20-1	.	TRBJ1-2	TRBD1	CSALRQGSLGYTF	TGCAGTGCTCTTCGACAGGGATCGCTTGGCTACACCTTC
TRBV11-3	many	TRBJ2-1	TRBD2	CATSKGLAEHNEQFF	TGTGCCACCTCGAAGGGACTAGCGGAACACAATGAGCAGTTCTTC
TRBV12-3/TRBV12-4	.	TRBJ2-5	.	CASSLRGKETQYF	TGTGCCAGCAGTTTGCGTGGGAAAGAGACCCAGTACTTC
TRBV6-1	.	TRBJ1-1	.	CDSSEGLHVNTGAFF	TGTGACAGCAGTGAAGGGCTACATGTGAACACTGGAGCTTTCTTT
TRBV11-1	.	TRBJ1-1	.	CASSSDNGGTEAFF	TGTGCCAGCAGCTCCGACAACGGCGGAACTGAAGCTTTCTTT
TRBV5-6	.	TRBJ2-1	TRBD2	CASSLFGLAEVYNEQFF	TGTGCCAGCAGCTTATTTGGGCTAGCGGAGGTGTACAATGAGCAGTTCTTC
TRBV11-2	medium-sized	TRBJ2-3	TRBD2	CASLRGGVTDTQYF	TGTGCCAGCTTACGGGGGGGGGTCACAGATACGCAGTATTTT
TRBV11-3	.	TRBJ2-3	.	CASCLSTIPSTDRQYF	TGTGCCAGCTGCTTATCCACAATACCTAGCACAGATAGGCAGTATTTT
TRBV5-4	.	TRBJ2-5	.	CASSSAGFQETQYF	TGTGCCAGCAGCTCCGCGGGGTTCCAAGAGACCCAGTACTTC
TRBV6-5	.	TRBJ2-7	.	CASSYSGIYEQYF	TGTGCCAGTAGTTACTCTGGCATCTACGAGCAGTACTTC
TRBV10-3	.	TRBJ2-2	.	CVISAGTGYTGELFF	TGTGTCATCAGTGCCGGGACTGGCTACACAGGGGAGCTGTTTTTT
TRBV4-1	.	TRBJ2-1	TRBD2	CASSPRLTSGTYNEQFF	TGCGCCAGCAGCCCTCGATTGACTAGCGGGACTTACAATGAGCAGTTCTTC
TRBV4-1	.	TRBJ2-5	.	CACSQIHSMDQHF	TGCGCCTGCAGCCAAATACATAGTATGGACCAGCACTTC
TRBV7-9	many	TRBJ2-7	.	CASSFDTWSEQYF	TGTGCCAGCAGCTTTGACACATGGAGCGAGCAGTACTTC
TRBV5-6	few	TRBJ2-1	.	CASSPDGGMNEQFF	TGTGCCAGTAGCCCGGACGGGGGTATGAATGAGCAGTTCTTC
TRBV5-4	many	TRBJ2-3	.	CASSTRSGLEDTQYF	TGTGCCAGCAGCACGCGATCAGGGTTGGAGGATACGCAGTATTTT
TRBV4-2	many	TRBJ2-7	TRBD2	CASSQDLAGRSYEQYF	TGTGCCAGCAGCCAAGATTTAGCGGGAAGATCCTACGAGCAGTACTTC
TRBV12-3/TRBV12-4	medium-sized	TRBJ2-3	TRBD1	CASSNRGPSTDTQYF	TGTGCCAGCAGTAACAGGGGCCCCAGCACAGATACGCAGTATTTT
TRBV20-1	.	TRBJ2-1	TRBD1	CSARAGKGAAGNEQFF	TGCAGTGCTAGAGCGGGGAAGGGGGCGGCGGGTAATGAGCAGTTCTTT
TRBV30	many	TRBJ2-2	.	CAWSVEYAGELFF	TGTGCCTGGAGTGTAGAGTACGCCGGGGAGCTGTTTTTT
TRBV30	many	TRBJ1-4	.	CAWSVGRISEKLFF	TGTGCCTGGAGTGTGGGACGGATAAGTGAAAAACTGTTTTTT
TRBV6-5	many	TRBJ2-1	TRBD2	CASSPLSGGSLPRQFF	TGTGCCAGCAGCCCCCTATCGGGGGGGAGCCTCCCAAGGCAGTTCTTC